These 20 T cell receptor beta chains were all obtained from the same sample, sequenced in a study of control samples from healthy donors and cancer patients. This table comes from immunoSEQ multiplex PCR, and its TCRdb copy is limited to in-frame clones, with some not included. The sample lists approximately 170,000 clones, roughly nine tenths occurring once. Sample: blood. These receptor sequences come from a woman in her twenties or thirties in good health.

The chain combines TRBV7-9 with TRBJ2-5; D is ambiguous. CDR1 and CDR2 from the germline V gene are SEHNR and FQNEAQ (reference sequence). V gave up 3 bases and J gave up 2 bases, with 10 bases separating them. The CDR3 consists of 14 residues. CDR3 region: CASSFTRQQETQYF. The CDR3 DNA reads as TGTGCCAGCAGCTTTACCAGGCAGCAAGAGACCCAGTACTTC.

The chain recombines TRBV27 with TRBJ2-2; 14 nucleotides align to TRBD2. Losses at the gene ends were 7 bases for V and 7 bases for J; bases not matched to a gene: 8. Germline V gives CDR1 MNHEY, CDR2 SMNVEV (reference sequence). The CDR3 has 16 residues. The DNA of the CDR3 is TGTGCCAGCAATCCTGAGACTAGCGGGAGGGGCGGGGAGCTGTTTTTT. This gives the protein CASNPETSGRGGELFF.

The chain employs TRBV21-1 and TRBJ1-5. TRBV21-1 counts as a pseudogene. CDR3 length equals 16 residues. CDR3 amino acids: CASSNDGDHSNQPQHF. As DNA, the CDR3 is TGTGCCAGCAGCAATGACGGGGACCATAGCAATCAGCCCCAGCATTTT.

J is TRBJ2-5 and V is TRBV12-1; TRBD1, the table's D call, was not compared with the DNA. TRBV12-1 is classified as a pseudogene. CDR3 length: 17 residues. The CDR3 sequence is CASSFCSLGQGRETQYF. CDR3 nucleotides: TGTGCCAGCAGCTTTTGTTCCCTGGGACAGGGGCGAGAGACCCAGTACTTC.

The chain recombines TRBV4-1 with TRBJ2-3; unclear D gene. Germline-derived CDR1 and CDR2 are MGHRA and YSYEKL. There are 14 residues in the CDR3. V lost 0 bases to trimming and J lost 2 bases, with 6 bases between them. CDR3 bases: TGCGCCAGCAGCCAAGAGAGCAACACAGATACGCAGTATTTT. Its translation: CASSQESNTDTQYF.

J is TRBJ1-2 and V is TRBV11-2; 7 nucleotides align to TRBD1. Germline V CDR1 and CDR2: SGHAT, FQNNGV. V dropped 5 bases and J dropped 4; count of bases not matched to a gene: 10. The CDR3 is 15 amino acids. The CDR3 nucleotides read TGTGCCAGCAGCCCTCTCGGGACAGACTTCTATGGCTACACCTTC. Translation gives CASSPLGTDFYGYTF.

This sequence joins TRBV19 and TRBJ1-6; no definite D call. Trimming took 1 base from V and 5 from J, leaving 3 bases between them. Looked up from germline, CDR1 is LNHDA and CDR2 is SQIVND (reference sequence). The CDR3 length is 13 residues. CDR3 nucleotides: TGTGCCAGTAGTATAGCGAATAATTCACCCCTCCACTTT. Encoded protein: CASSIANNSPLHF. Complete variable domain (other parts from reference TRBV19 and TRBJ1-6): DGGITQSPKYLFRKEGQNVTLSCEQNLNHDAMYWYRQDPGQGLRLIYYSQIVNDFQKGDIAEGYSVSREKKESFPLTVTSAQKNPTAFYLCASSIANNSPLHFGNGTRLTVT.

This clone is a singleton in its sample. The chain recombines TRBV7-6 with TRBJ2-7, with D possibly being TRBD2 (5 bases). Trimming cost V 1 base and J 7 bases, with 11 bases left between them. The CDR3 runs 13 residues. Per the germline V gene, CDR1 is SGHVS and CDR2 is FNYEAQ. The CDR3 DNA sequence: TGTGCCAGCAGCTTAGACCCCTCGGGAGAGCAGTACTTC. It translates to CASSLDPSGEQYF.

V usage is TRBV30 and J usage is TRBJ2-1; D is uncertain. The germline V and J ends were trimmed by 4 bases and 9 bases, with 10 bases remaining between them. CDR1 is GTSNPN, CDR2 SVGIG, per germline (reference sequence). The CDR3 extends over 11 amino acids. CDR3 residues: CAWNRVGEQFF. CDR3 sequence (DNA): TGTGCCTGGAATCGCGTAGGTGAGCAGTTCTTC.

The chain uses TRBV7-8 and TRBJ2-3; D is unclear. Germline assignment: CDR1 SGHVS and CDR2 FQNEAQ. The CDR3 has 15 amino acids. Trimming left V 0 bases short and J 6 bases short, with 13 bases between. In DNA form, the CDR3 reads TGTGCCAGCAGCTTAGCCCTGCTCGGGCTTGATACGCAGTATTTT. This codes for CASSLALLGLDTQYF.

This chain links TRBV7-9 with TRBJ2-5; D is possibly TRBD1 (6 bases). Germline V gene data show CDR1 as SEHNR and CDR2 as FQNEAQ (reference sequence). V lost 5 bases, J lost 3 bases, and 10 bases lay in between. This CDR3 comprises 13 residues. In nucleotides, the CDR3 is TGTGCCAGCAGCACGACAGGAAAAGAGACCCAGTACTTC. Residues: CASSTTGKETQYF.

The chain is built from TRBV6-4 and TRBJ2-6; TRBD2 might be the D (7 bases). V lost 3 bases, J lost 3 bases, and 12 bases lay in between. This CDR3 region has 16 residues. Germline values: CDR1 MRHNA, CDR2 SNTAGT. This CDR3 is CASSEGGGSGANVLTF. The CDR3 nucleotides are TGTGCCAGCAGTGAGGGAGGGGGTAGTGGGGCCAACGTCCTGACTTTC.

The chain combines TRBV5-4 with TRBJ2-2; possible D gene TRBD2, 6 bases. Per the germline V gene, CDR1 is SGHNT and CDR2 is YYREEE (reference sequence). This CDR3 has 16 amino acids. The V end lost 4 bases, the J end lost 7 bases, and 20 bases lay between the germline ends. CDR3 in DNA: TGTGCCAGCAGCCCCGTGTCGGGAGTTGTTATCGGGGAGCTGTTTTTT. It is translated as CASSPVSGVVIGELFF. Based on the CDR3 plus reference TRBV5-4 and TRBJ2-2, the full variable domain is ETGVTQSPTHLIKTRGQQVTLRCSSQSGHNTVSWYQQALGQGPQFIFQYYREEENGRGNFPPRFSGLQFPNYSSELNVNALELDDSALYLCASSPVSGVVIGELFFGEGSRLTVL.

V is TRBV6-2 or TRBV6-3 and J is TRBJ1-5; D gene unclear. CDR3 length: 15 amino acids. Deletions cut 2 bases from V and 0 bases from J, with 8 bases between. Germline V gene data show CDR1 as MNHEY and CDR2 as SVGEGT. In nucleotides, the CDR3 is TGTGCCAGCAGTTACGGCACGCATAGCAATCAGCCCCAGCATTTT. Amino acids: CASSYGTHSNQPQHF.

The rearrangement uses TRBV2 and TRBJ2-6; D possibly matches TRBD1 or TRBD2 (5 bases each). CDR3 length equals 16 residues. Trimming stripped 8 bases from V and 0 bases from J, with 14 bases between. Germline-derived CDR1 and CDR2 are SNHLY and FYNNEI. CDR3 region: CASSRDGPSGANVLTF. CDR3 bases: TGTGCCAGCTCCCGGGACGGACCCTCTGGGGCCAACGTCCTGACTTTC.

This sequence joins TRBV28 and TRBJ1-2, with 7 bases aligning to TRBD1. J gave up 8 bases and V 7 bases, and 16 bases lay outside the gene matches. This CDR3 comprises 15 residues. CDR1 is MDHEN and CDR2 is SYDVKM in the germline V gene. CDR3 residues: CASTFEGRQGRGYTF. In DNA form, the CDR3 reads TGTGCCAGCACATTCGAGGGGAGACAGGGTAGAGGCTACACCTTC.

The chain employs TRBV24-1 and TRBJ1-5, with D tentatively TRBD1 (5 bases). V was shortened by 4 bases and J by 5 bases, with 11 bases between the two germline ends. The CDR3 extends over 14 amino acids. From germline, CDR1 is KGHDR and CDR2 SFDVKD. The CDR3 is CATSEGGNHQPQHF. The CDR3 DNA reads as TGTGCCACCAGTGAGGGGGGTAACCATCAGCCCCAGCATTTT.

Of note for this clone: One end of the junction is discordant with germline, which a read error may explain. The V gene is TRBV6-1, the J gene TRBJ2-7; the D gene is possibly TRBD2 (6 bases). CDR3 length equals 15 residues. The germline gives CDR1 MNHNS, CDR2 SASEGT. CDR3 loop: CASSEAGGATYGQYF. The CDR3 region has the DNA TGTGCCAGCAGTGAAGCGGGGGGAGCGACCTACGGGCAGTACTTC.

This chain joins TRBV9 and TRBJ1-5; D is perhaps TRBD1 (6 bases). There are 13 residues in the CDR3. The germline V and J ends were trimmed by 3 bases and 8 bases, with 12 bases remaining between them. The germline V gene encodes CDR1 SGDLS and CDR2 YYNGEE. The CDR3 spells CASSEGVLKPQHF. In DNA, the CDR3 is TGTGCCAGCAGCGAGGGGGTTCTAAAGCCCCAGCATTTT. Complete variable domain (other parts from reference TRBV9 and TRBJ1-5): DSGVTQTPKHLITATGQRVTLRCSPRSGDLSVYWYQQSLDQGLQFLIQYYNGEERAKGNILERFSAQQFPDLHSELNLSSLELGDSALYFCASSEGVLKPQHFGDGTRLSIL.

The V and J genes are TRBV27 and TRBJ2-7; D possibly corresponds to TRBD2 (5 bases). CDR3 size: 14 residues. CDR1 and CDR2 from the germline V gene are MNHEY and SMNVEV (reference sequence). With 3 bases removed from V and 0 bases from J, the gap between germline ends came to 9 bases. The DNA for the CDR3 is TGTGCCAGCAGTTTGGGAGCATTCTCCTACGAGCAGTACTTC. Protein sequence: CASSLGAFSYEQYF.